This is a list of T cell receptor beta chains from one sample in a study of beta chain features in type 1 diabetes. Clones were sequenced by immunoSEQ multiplex PCR, and TCRdb holds only the in-frame ones, with some missing. The sample has around 690,000 clones; roughly 12% are singletons. Sequencing was performed on naive CD4+ T cells from blood. These receptors all come from a man aged 25 to 40 with type 1 diabetes. The CDR3 runs from the conserved cysteine through the conserved F or W. The order of the fields is V gene, J gene, clone size, CDR3 length, D gene, CDR3 protein, CDR3 DNA. D genes are given only for firm matches. Where a row states a size, it is once, few, many or the class of an expanded clone; other rows omit it.

TRBV11-3	TRBJ2-5	few	16	TRBD1	CASSRRSGTVQETQYF	TGTGCCAGCAGCAGACGCTCCGGGACAGTACAAGAGACCCAGTACTTC
TRBV6-5	TRBJ1-1	few	15	TRBD1	CASSYEGQGAFEAFF	TGTGCCAGCAGTTACGAAGGACAGGGCGCCTTTGAAGCTTTCTTT
TRBV7-2	TRBJ2-2	-	15	-	CASSLAGVYTGELFF	TGTGCCAGCAGCTTAGCAGGGGTGTACACCGGGGAGCTGTTTTTT
TRBV7-2	TRBJ1-3	few	16	-	CASSLNDIPSGNTIYF	TGTGCCAGCAGCCTTAACGACATACCCTCTGGAAACACCATATATTTT
TRBV13	TRBJ2-7	few	16	TRBD1	CASSSNRGHGTYEQYF	TGTGCCAGCAGCTCAAACAGGGGACACGGGACCTACGAGCAGTACTTC
TRBV27	TRBJ1-6	-	15	-	CASSFLDRILTALHF	TGTGCCAGCAGTTTCTTAGACCGAATTCTTACTGCCCTCCACTTT
TRBV5-1	TRBJ2-1	-	15	-	CASSPSGWGRNEQFF	TGCGCCAGCAGCCCAAGTGGTTGGGGAAGGAATGAGCAGTTCTTC
TRBV19	TRBJ1-3	-	14	-	CASSTGSSGNTIYF	TGTGCCAGTAGCACCGGGTCCTCTGGAAACACCATATATTTT
TRBV5-6	TRBJ1-2	few	15	-	CASSPSPVANYGYTF	TGTGCCAGCAGCCCAAGCCCGGTAGCTAACTATGGCTACACCTTC
TRBV28	TRBJ1-5	few	12	-	CASSSVNQPQHF	TGTGCCAGCAGCTCAGTAAATCAGCCCCAGCATTTT
TRBV6-5	TRBJ1-5	few	15	-	CASSWSRNSNQPQHF	TGTGCCAGCAGTTGGAGCAGGAATAGCAATCAGCCCCAGCATTTT
TRBV6-6	TRBJ1-5	-	13	TRBD1	CASRPQGAQPQHF	TGTGCCAGCAGGCCACAGGGGGCCCAGCCCCAGCATTTT
TRBV18	TRBJ1-5	-	15	TRBD1	CASSPSTGTDQPQHF	TGTGCCAGCTCACCCTCGACAGGGACGGATCAGCCCCAGCATTTT
TRBV7-8	TRBJ2-5	few	14	-	CASSFGTTQETQYF	TGTGCCAGCAGCTTTGGGACAACTCAAGAGACCCAGTACTTC
TRBV19	TRBJ1-5	-	17	-	CASSIGGKGRDYQPQHF	TGTGCCAGTAGTATTGGAGGGAAGGGCCGGGACTATCAGCCCCAGCATTTT
TRBV29-1	TRBJ2-1	-	14	-	CSGDPGMSYNEQFF	TGCAGCGGAGACCCAGGGATGTCCTACAATGAGCAGTTCTTC
TRBV27	TRBJ1-5	few	15	TRBD1	CASSPWTGSLQPQHF	TGTGCCAGCAGTCCCTGGACAGGGAGCCTGCAACCCCAGCATTTT
TRBV20-1	TRBJ1-1	few	11	-	CSASIQSEAFF	TGCAGTGCTAGCATACAATCTGAAGCTTTCTTT
TRBV7-8	TRBJ2-5	-	13	-	CASSLESQETQYF	TGTGCCAGCAGCTTAGAGAGCCAAGAGACCCAGTACTTC
TRBV11-3	TRBJ2-7	few	13	-	CASSLGEGGEQYF	TGTGCCAGCAGCCTAGGGGAAGGGGGTGAGCAGTACTTC